Listed below are T cell receptor beta chains from one sample, sequenced in a study of regulatory T cells in long-lasting Graves disease. From the multiplex PCR reads, TCRdb called clonotypes with MiXCR, one entry per CDR3 protein. The sample includes about 540,000 distinct CDR3 sequences, 13% seen only once; the top ten take roughly a tenth. The same sample was also used in a study of T cells in Graves' hyperthyroidism and ophthalmopathy.

The starting material was peripheral blood mononuclear cells (PBMCs), obtained at new diagnosis, from a patient treated with antithyroid drugs. The receptors derive from a man younger than 45 with Graves disease. Each CDR3 is given with its conserved first and last residue. A D gene is named only where the DNA matches it firmly. Clone size is not always given. Where it is, it says once, few, many or a class for expanded clones.

>.|15|TRBV9|.|TRBJ2-7
CASSVTGRDSYEQYF
TGTGCCAGCAGCGTGACAGGACGGGACTCCTACGAGCAGTACTTC
>.|13|TRBV20-1|TRBD2|TRBJ2-7
CSAMGLAGVEQYF
TGCAGTGCCATGGGACTAGCGGGAGTCGAGCAGTACTTC
>many|17|TRBV12-3/TRBV12-4|TRBD2|TRBJ2-1
CASSFQIAGGPDNEQFF
TGTGCCAGCAGTTTCCAAATAGCGGGAGGGCCAGACAATGAGCAGTTCTTC
>.|16|TRBV9|TRBD2|TRBJ2-7
CASSVGSAGLSYEQYF
TGTGCCAGCAGCGTAGGATCAGCGGGGCTCTCCTACGAGCAGTACTTC
>many|14|TRBV7-2|TRBD2|TRBJ2-1
CASSLTSATMRQFF
TGTGCCAGCAGCTTGACTAGCGCTACAATGAGGCAGTTCTTC
>many|18|TRBV12-3/TRBV12-4|TRBD2|TRBJ2-1
CASSLAFSGRVYWGEQFF
TGTGCCAGCAGTTTAGCCTTTAGCGGGAGGGTTTATTGGGGTGAGCAGTTCTTC
>many|13|TRBV30|.|TRBJ1-1
CAWSGQPDTEAFF
TGTGCCTGGAGTGGGCAGCCGGACACTGAAGCTTTCTTT
>many|15|TRBV27|.|TRBJ1-1
CASSPWDWDDTEAFF
TGTGCCAGCAGTCCTTGGGACTGGGACGACACTGAAGCTTTCTTT
>.|19|TRBV11-2|TRBD2|TRBJ2-7
CASSLAIGLAGGYIYEQYF
TGTGCCAGCAGCTTAGCGATTGGGCTAGCGGGAGGGTATATCTACGAGCAGTACTTC
>many|13|TRBV7-8|.|TRBJ1-4
CASSSGREEKLFF
TGTGCCAGCAGCTCAGGGCGAGAAGAAAAACTGTTTTTT
>.|16|TRBV20-1|TRBD1|TRBJ1-3
CSASIGDRAYGNTIYF
TGCAGTGCTAGTATCGGAGACAGGGCTTATGGAAACACCATATATTTT
>many|15|TRBV19|.|TRBJ2-1
CASRPDGSGYNEQFF
TGTGCCAGTAGACCGGACGGTAGCGGCTACAATGAGCAGTTCTTC
>many|11|TRBV11-2|.|TRBJ1-4
CASSPGEKLFF
TGTGCCAGCAGCCCTGGGGAAAAACTGTTTTTT
>many|12|TRBV2|TRBD2|TRBJ2-7
CAGTSGIGEQYF
TGTGCCGGGACTAGCGGGATTGGCGAGCAGTACTTC
>many|13|TRBV3-1|.|TRBJ2-3
CASSPRTLDTQYF
TGTGCCAGCAGCCCCCGGACTCTAGATACGCAGTATTTT
>many|14|TRBV7-2|.|TRBJ1-5
CASSPQQARWPQHF
TGTGCCAGCAGCCCCCAACAGGCCAGGTGGCCCCAGCATTTT
>.|13|TRBV5-1|.|TRBJ2-4
CASSPGGGYIQYF
TGCGCCAGCAGCCCGGGTGGAGGCTACATTCAGTACTTC
>many|17|TRBV28|.|TRBJ2-3
CASSLMQGNTMTDTQYF
TGTGCCAGCAGTTTGATGCAGGGGAATACGATGACAGATACGCAGTATTTT
>many|16|TRBV20-1|.|TRBJ2-1
CSARDSRGIIVNEQFF
TGCAGTGCTAGAGATTCTCGCGGGATTATCGTCAATGAGCAGTTCTTC
>many|12|TRBV2|.|TRBJ2-3
CASKRITDTQYF
TGTGCCAGCAAGAGGATCACAGATACGCAGTATTTT
>many|13|TRBV20-1|TRBD1|TRBJ2-1
CSAFRDSNGEQFF
TGCAGTGCTTTCCGGGACAGTAACGGGGAGCAGTTCTTC
>.|13|TRBV20-1|.|TRBJ2-7
CSAPSLVVYEQYF
TGCAGTGCCCCTAGCTTAGTGGTCTACGAGCAGTACTTC
>few|14|TRBV20-1|.|TRBJ2-4
CSAKRDWGKNIQYF
TGCAGTGCTAAAAGGGACTGGGGAAAAAACATTCAGTACTTC
>many|13|TRBV24-1|.|TRBJ2-1
CATSANGYNEQFF
TGTGCCACCAGTGCCAATGGGTACAATGAGCAGTTCTTC
>many|14|TRBV3-1|.|TRBJ2-1
CASSQRASDNEQFF
TGTGCCAGCAGCCAAAGGGCTAGCGACAATGAGCAGTTCTTC
>many|13|TRBV6-1|.|TRBJ1-5
CASSRAENQPQHF
TGTGCCAGCAGTCGGGCCGAAAATCAGCCCCAGCATTTT
>many|15|TRBV29-1|TRBD1|TRBJ1-2
CSVLGEQGRNYGYTF
TGCAGCGTTCTAGGGGAACAGGGGAGAAACTATGGCTACACCTTC
>.|16|TRBV6-1|TRBD2|TRBJ2-1
CASGLSAGVVYNEQFF
TGTGCCAGCGGACTTTCAGCGGGAGTGGTCTACAATGAGCAGTTCTTC
>many|14|TRBV10-3|TRBD1|TRBJ2-7
CAISPGTGLYEQYF
TGTGCCATCAGCCCCGGGACAGGGCTCTACGAGCAGTACTTC
>many|17|TRBV7-9|TRBD1|TRBJ1-4
CASSQAYSGTGDEKLFF
TGTGCCAGCAGCCAGGCCTACTCCGGGACAGGGGATGAAAAACTGTTTTTT
>.|14|TRBV20-1|.|TRBJ1-2
CSASSRGRGYGYTF
TGCAGTGCTAGTTCGCGGGGGCGCGGCTATGGCTACACCTTC
>.|14|TRBV12-3/TRBV12-4|TRBD1|TRBJ1-3
CASSSTGGRNTIYF
TGTGCCAGCAGTTCCACAGGGGGACGAAACACCATATATTTT
>few|13|TRBV28|TRBD1|TRBJ2-7
CASSFRGRVEQYF
TGTGCCAGCAGTTTTAGGGGGCGAGTCGAGCAGTACTTC
>many|15|TRBV3-1|.|TRBJ1-1
CASSQTNRQATEAFF
TGTGCCAGCAGCCAGACCAACCGACAGGCCACTGAAGCTTTCTTT
>many|13|TRBV2|.|TRBJ2-5
CASSSRYQETQYF
TGTGCCAGCAGTAGTAGGTACCAAGAGACCCAGTACTTC
>many|14|TRBV5-1|.|TRBJ2-1
CASSLGQVDNEQFF
TGCGCCAGCAGCTTGGGACAGGTCGACAATGAGCAGTTCTTC
>.|14|TRBV20-1|TRBD2|TRBJ2-3
CSASLREVTDTQYF
TGCAGTGCTAGCTTGCGGGAGGTCACAGATACGCAGTATTTT
>many|13|TRBV30|.|TRBJ2-7
CAWSIQPFDEQYF
TGTGCCTGGAGTATACAGCCCTTCGACGAGCAGTACTTC
>many|16|TRBV7-9|TRBD1|TRBJ1-2
CASSLALTGTGTGYTF
TGTGCCAGCAGCTTAGCGCTAACAGGGACAGGGACTGGCTACACCTTC
>.|14|TRBV12-3/TRBV12-4|.|TRBJ1-5
CASSFQGSNHPQHF
TGTGCCAGCAGTTTCCAGGGTAGCAATCACCCCCAGCATTTT
>few|13|TRBV7-3|.|TRBJ1-2
CASSNSGLGGYTF
TGTGCCAGCAGCAACTCGGGCCTGGGGGGCTACACCTTC
>many|15|TRBV5-1|TRBD1|TRBJ1-4
CASRLIGQGGEKLFF
TGCGCCAGCAGATTAATCGGACAGGGCGGTGAAAAACTGTTTTTT